The next 14 T cell receptor beta chains were all read from a single sample in a study of human T cells and chemical hapten exposure. Time point of the sample: patch test 2, 6 weeks after DPC sensitization. Treatment given: therapeutic diphenylcyclopropenone sensitization with weekly scalp DPC. One entry per CDR3 protein, called by TCRdb with MiXCR from the RACE reads. The table records roughly 92,000 distinct CDR3 sequences, over 9.5% of them present only once. The starting material was whole blood, obtained in connection with sensitization to the hapten diphenylcyclopropenone (DPC). These TCRs come from a woman in her thirties or forties with alopecia areata. Some clones in this sample may be carry-over from other donors' samples.

This clonotype was counted many times. This chain uses TRBV14 with TRBJ2-1, with 8 bases identical to TRBD1. Germline trimming cut 1 base from V and 9 bases from J; bases unmatched to any gene: 8. Per the germline V gene, CDR1 is SGHDN and CDR2 is FVKESK. The CDR3 extends over 15 amino acids. The CDR3 nucleotides are TGTGCCAGCAGCCAAGGCAGGGGGCACGGAGGTGAGCAGTTCTTC. This translates into CASSQGRGHGGEQFF.

Ten or more counts support this clonotype. This chain uses TRBV4-3 with TRBJ2-7; 10 bases fit TRBD1. Per germline, CDR1 LGHNA and CDR2 YSLEER. The CDR3 extends over 14 amino acids. The V segment lost 4 bases and the J segment 4 bases; nucleotides outside the gene matches: 4. DNA of the CDR3: TGCGCCAGCAGCCCGGGGACAGGGGAGTACGAGCAGTACTTC. Translating it yields CASSPGTGEYEQYF.

This clonotype was counted at least ten times. The genes are TRBV20-1 and TRBJ1-3, with TRBD1 as a possible D gene (6 bases). Trimming left V 6 bases short and J 5 bases short, with 23 bases between. The CDR3 consists of 16 residues. Germline V lookup: CDR1 DFQATT, CDR2 SNEGSKA (reference sequence). As DNA, the CDR3 is TGCAGTGCCACCCTGCAGAGGGGGGGCGCGAGAAACACCATATATTTT. It is translated as CSATLQRGGARNTIYF.

In DNA form, the CDR3 reads TGTGCCAGCAGTTACTCGGGTAGCGGTTACGAGCAGTACTTC. This encodes CASSYSGSGYEQYF. J is TRBJ2-7 and V is TRBV6-6, with TRBD2 as a possible D gene (6 bases). The CDR3 is 14 amino acids. V lost 0 bases and J lost 4, with 10 bases in between. The germline V gene has CDR1 MNHNY and CDR2 SVGAGI (reference sequence).

This clonotype was seen ten or more times. This rearrangement joins TRBV20-1 to TRBJ2-2; D is unresolved. Germline V gene lookup returns CDR1 DFQATT and CDR2 SNEGSKA (reference sequence). The CDR3 sequence is 15 residues long. Trimming left V 5 bases short and J 1 base short, with 14 bases between. Here the CDR3 reads CSAGRQRLNTGELFF. The DNA of the CDR3 is TGCAGTGCTGGCCGACAAAGGCTGAACACCGGGGAGCTGTTTTTT.

Concerning this clonotype itself: One base away lies a much larger clone, so this may be a sequencing read error. The chain joins TRBV29-1 to TRBJ2-4, with a possible D match to TRBD2 (6 bases). CDR3 length equals 12 residues. V lost 0 bases and J lost 13, with 13 bases in between. The germline gives CDR1 SQVTM, CDR2 ANQGSEA. CDR3 nucleotide sequence: TGCAGCGTTGAAGATCATGCGGGATCCCAGTACTTC. This encodes CSVEDHAGSQYF.

The chain couples TRBV12-3 or TRBV12-4 to TRBJ1-1, with D perhaps matching TRBD1 (6 bases). V was shortened by 6 bases and J by 5 bases, with 16 bases between the two germline ends. This CDR3 spans 14 amino acids. The CDR3 is CASRRGGPGTEAFF. The CDR3 DNA is TGTGCCAGCAGAAGGGGGGGCCCGGGGACTGAAGCTTTCTTT.

This clonotype was observed a few times. The chain is built from TRBV5-1 and TRBJ2-3; possible D gene TRBD2, 5 bases. The CDR3 runs 16 residues. Germline V lookup: CDR1 SGHRS, CDR2 YFSETQ. The V end was cut by 4 bases, the J end by 4 bases, with 19 bases between. CDR3 bases: TGCGCCAGCAGCCCCGACCTAGCCTTATCAGCAGATACGCAGTATTTT. Protein sequence: CASSPDLALSADTQYF.

The gene calls are TRBV7-3 and TRBJ1-1; D not certain. The V end was cut by 5 bases, the J end by 1 base, with 17 bases between. The CDR3 runs to 16 residues. In germline, CDR1 is SGHTA, CDR2 FQGTGA. CDR3 sequence: CASSPGGNLGNTEAFF. The CDR3 DNA sequence: TGTGCCAGCAGCCCCGGAGGCAACCTGGGGAACACTGAAGCTTTCTTT.

This clonotype occurred a few times. The chain links TRBV12-3 or TRBV12-4 to TRBJ2-2; no clear D. With 1 base removed from V and 5 bases from J, the gap between germline ends came to 11 bases. The CDR3 covers 15 residues. CDR3 nucleotide sequence: TGTGCCAGCAGTTTAGGTAGTTATAGGACCGGGGAGCTGTTTTTT. This encodes CASSLGSYRTGELFF.

Ten or more counts support this clonotype. The chain has TRBV15 and TRBJ1-5, with unresolved D. Germline assignment: CDR1 LNHNV and CDR2 YYDKDF (reference sequence). The CDR3 sequence is 14 residues long. V gave up 1 base and J gave up 4 bases, with 8 bases separating them. CDR3 region: CATSRGKVNQPQHF. The CDR3 DNA reads TGTGCCACCAGCAGAGGGAAGGTTAATCAGCCCCAGCATTTT.

In this sample, this clonotype turned up a few times. The chain employs TRBV9 and TRBJ1-2; D not resolved. Looked up from germline, CDR1 is SGDLS and CDR2 is YYNGEE. The CDR3 contains 15 residues. V lost 0 bases to trimming and J lost 4 bases, with 13 bases between them. This CDR3 reads CASSVAKTPPYGYTF. The CDR3 bases are TGTGCCAGCAGCGTAGCTAAAACCCCACCCTATGGCTACACCTTC.

The chain uses TRBV28 and TRBJ1-2; TRBD1 matches at 12 bases. The CDR3 spans 15 residues. CDR1 is MDHEN and CDR2 is SYDVKM in the germline V gene. Trimming removed 2 bases from V and 6 bases from J; junction bases left unmatched: 4. The CDR3 sequence: CASSLGGQGAHGYTF. The CDR3 DNA reads as TGTGCCAGCAGTTTAGGGGGACAGGGGGCGCATGGCTACACCTTC.

This clonotype was counted a few times. V is TRBV29-1 and J is TRBJ1-1; D unclear. Trimming took 3 bases from V and 0 from J, leaving 8 bases between them. Germline V gene sequence: CDR1 SQVTM, CDR2 ANQGSEA. There are 13 residues in the CDR3. The CDR3 coding sequence is TGCAGCGTTGAGGAGGGCATGAACACTGAAGCTTTCTTT. Protein product: CSVEEGMNTEAFF.